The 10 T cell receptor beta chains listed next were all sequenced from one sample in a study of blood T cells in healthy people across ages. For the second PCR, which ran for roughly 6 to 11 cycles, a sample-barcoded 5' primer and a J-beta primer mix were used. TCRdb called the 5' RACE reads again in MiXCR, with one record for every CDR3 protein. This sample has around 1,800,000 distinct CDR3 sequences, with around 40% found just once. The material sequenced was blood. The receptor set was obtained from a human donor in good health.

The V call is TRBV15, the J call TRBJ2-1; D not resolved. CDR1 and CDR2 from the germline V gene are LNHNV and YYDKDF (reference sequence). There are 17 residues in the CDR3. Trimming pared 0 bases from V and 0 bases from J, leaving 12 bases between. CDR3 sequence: CATSRDLTASSYNEQFF. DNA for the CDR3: TGTGCCACCAGCAGAGATCTAACCGCCAGCTCCTACAATGAGCAGTTCTTC.

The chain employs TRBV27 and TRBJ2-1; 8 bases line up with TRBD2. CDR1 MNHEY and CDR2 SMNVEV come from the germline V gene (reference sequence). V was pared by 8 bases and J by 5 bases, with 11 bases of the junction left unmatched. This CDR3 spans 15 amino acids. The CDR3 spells CASGKRSGGHNEQFF. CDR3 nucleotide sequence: TGTGCCAGCGGTAAGAGGAGCGGGGGTCACAATGAGCAGTTCTTC.

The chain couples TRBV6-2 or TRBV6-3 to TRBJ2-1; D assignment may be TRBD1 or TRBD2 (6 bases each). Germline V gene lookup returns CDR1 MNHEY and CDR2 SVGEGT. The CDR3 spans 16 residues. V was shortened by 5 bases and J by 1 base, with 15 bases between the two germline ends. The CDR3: CASSHQRGESYNEQFF. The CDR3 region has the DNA TGTGCCAGCAGTCACCAGAGGGGGGAGTCCTACAATGAGCAGTTCTTC.

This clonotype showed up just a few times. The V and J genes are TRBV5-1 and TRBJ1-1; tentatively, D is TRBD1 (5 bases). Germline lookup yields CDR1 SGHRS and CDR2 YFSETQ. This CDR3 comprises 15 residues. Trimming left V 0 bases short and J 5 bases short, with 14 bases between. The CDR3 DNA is TGCGCCAGCAGCTTGGACGGGGGTTTCAATACTGAAGCTTTCTTT. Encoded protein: CASSLDGGFNTEAFF.

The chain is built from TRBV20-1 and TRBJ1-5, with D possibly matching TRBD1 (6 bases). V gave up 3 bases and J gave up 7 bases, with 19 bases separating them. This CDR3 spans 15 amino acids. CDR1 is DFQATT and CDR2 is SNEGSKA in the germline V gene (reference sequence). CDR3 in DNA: TGCAGTGCTAGGGCCTTGGGGGGCGCGGGACAGCCCCAGCATTTT. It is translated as CSARALGGAGQPQHF.

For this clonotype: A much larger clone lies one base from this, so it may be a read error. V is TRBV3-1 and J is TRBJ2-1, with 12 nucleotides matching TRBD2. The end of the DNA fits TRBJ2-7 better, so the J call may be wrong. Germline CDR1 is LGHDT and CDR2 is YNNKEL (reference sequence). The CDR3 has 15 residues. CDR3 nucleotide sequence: TGTGCCAGCAGCCGGACTAGCGGGGTCTACAATGAGCAGTACTTC. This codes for CASSRTSGVYNEQYF.

Written as DNA, the CDR3 is TGTGCCAGCAGTCCCCAAGTCTGGGGGTCCAACACTGAAGCTTTCTTT. Translated: CASSPQVWGSNTEAFF. The V and J genes are TRBV27 and TRBJ1-1, with D perhaps matching TRBD1 (5 bases). Trimming pared 5 bases from V and 2 bases from J, leaving 18 bases between. The CDR3 sequence is 16 residues long. Germline CDR1 and CDR2: MNHEY and SMNVEV (reference sequence).

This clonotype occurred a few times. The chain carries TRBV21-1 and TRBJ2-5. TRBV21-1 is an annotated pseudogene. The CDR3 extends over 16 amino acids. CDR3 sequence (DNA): TGTGCCAGCAGCAAAGGTAGCCAACCCTTCCAAGAGACCCAGTACTTC. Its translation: CASSKGSQPFQETQYF.

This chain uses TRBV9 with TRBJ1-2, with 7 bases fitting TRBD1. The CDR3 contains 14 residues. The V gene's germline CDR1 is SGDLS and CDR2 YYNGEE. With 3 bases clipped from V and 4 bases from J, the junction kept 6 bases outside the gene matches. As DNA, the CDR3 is TGTGCCAGCAGCGGATGGACAGGAGGCTATGGCTACACCTTC. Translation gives CASSGWTGGYGYTF.

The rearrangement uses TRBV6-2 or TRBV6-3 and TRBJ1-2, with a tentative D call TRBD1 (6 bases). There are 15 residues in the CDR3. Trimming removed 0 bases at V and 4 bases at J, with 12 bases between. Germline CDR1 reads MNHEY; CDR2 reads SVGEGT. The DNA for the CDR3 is TGTGCCAGCAGTTACTCTGGACTCAGGGGCTATGGCTACACCTTC. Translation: CASSYSGLRGYGYTF.